This T cell receptor (beta chain) was profiled in a study of blood T cell repertoires in COVID-19. This clone was seen more than once but under ten times. Sequencing used immunoSEQ multiplex PCR; TCRdb keeps in-frame clones, though not all of them. The sample yields some 250,000 clones, around 90% seen once. This sequence originates from a woman aged 60-75 years with COVID-19, enrolled during active disease. Sequenced input: peripheral blood.

As DNA, the CDR3 is TGTGCCAGCAGGCAAGGACAGGGGATTTGGGAAAAACTGTTTTTT. Translation: CASRQGQGIWEKLFF. This sequence joins TRBV6-5 and TRBJ1-4; 9 nucleotides align to TRBD1. J gave up 8 bases and V 6 bases, and 10 bases lay outside the gene matches. The V gene's germline CDR1 is MNHEY and CDR2 SVGAGI. There are 15 residues in the CDR3.